The 23 T cell receptor beta chains given below trace back to one sample, sequenced in a study of CD8+CD57+ T cells in acquired aplastic anemia. The template used for profiling TCR beta VDJ and CDR3 was genomic DNA. Via MiXCR, TCRdb re-called the reads, giving one row per CDR3 protein. This sample has approximately 58,000 distinct CDR3 sequences, with 55% to 70% found just once. Flow cytometry had shown expanded CD8+CD57+ cells in the patients chosen for sequencing. Sequences were obtained from sorted CD4+, CD8+, or CD8+CD57+ T cells (not recorded which) from PBMCs. The receptors derive from a human donor with aplastic anemia.

The gene calls are TRBV10-3 and TRBJ2-2, with TRBD1 as a possible D gene (5 bases). Trimming cost V 3 bases and J 7 bases, with 18 bases left between them. The germline gives CDR1 ENHRY, CDR2 SYGVKD. This CDR3 contains 16 residues. CDR3 DNA sequence: TGTGCCATCAGTGATGGGTTGTCTGGGGCGAACGGGGAGCTGTTTTTT. Amino acid sequence: CAISDGLSGANGELFF.

This sequence joins TRBV29-1 and TRBJ1-1; TRBD1 aligns across 10 bases. The length of the CDR3 is 15 residues. Germline V gives CDR1 SQVTM, CDR2 ANQGSEA. Trimming removed 5 bases from V and 3 bases from J; junction bases left unmatched: 9. CDR3 nucleotide sequence: TGCAGCGTTCCAGGGGGGACAGGGGCGGACACTGAAGCTTTCTTT. Its protein product is CSVPGGTGADTEAFF.

This clonotype was found many times. The genes are TRBV13 and TRBJ1-3; D remains unclear. This CDR3 is 13 amino acids long. Germline V gives CDR1 PRHDT, CDR2 FYEKMQ (reference sequence). Trimming shortened V by 2 bases and J by 7 bases, and 9 bases separated the two germline ends. The CDR3 spells CASSLKDGNTIYF. In DNA, the CDR3 is TGTGCCAGCAGCTTAAAGGACGGCAACACCATATATTTT.

The chain combines TRBV2 with TRBJ2-5; D is possibly TRBD2 (6 bases). CDR1 SNHLY and CDR2 FYNNEI come from the germline V gene. The V end was cut by 8 bases, the J end by 5 bases, with 15 bases between. The CDR3 consists of 13 residues. The CDR3 region is CASGAGLAETQYF. CDR3 sequence (DNA): TGTGCCAGCGGCGCGGGGTTGGCGGAGACCCAGTACTTC.

This clonotype was counted a few times. A much larger clone differs from this one at a single base, so this may be a read error. The rearrangement joins TRBV11-2 to TRBJ1-1; D gene uncertain. CDR3 size: 12 residues. The germline V gene has CDR1 SGHAT and CDR2 FQNNGV. The CDR3 region has the DNA TGTGCCAGCAGCTTGGGCAACCTCGAAGTTTTCTTT. Residues: CASSLGNLEVFF.

About this clonotype: This may stem from a read error, because a much larger clone lies one nucleotide away. J is TRBJ2-3 and V is TRBV20-1; D remains ambiguous. Germline assignment: CDR1 DFQATT and CDR2 SNEGSKA (reference sequence). This CDR3 comprises 13 residues. The CDR3 nucleotides are TGCCGTGCTAGGGTAGGGAGCACAGATACGCAGTATTTT. Its translation: CRARVGSTDTQYF.

This clonotype was seen just once. The chain links TRBV29-1 to TRBJ1-1; perhaps TRBD1 as D (5 bases). From germline, CDR1 is SQVTM and CDR2 ANQGSEA. The CDR3 length is 17 residues. V lost 1 base to trimming and J lost 5 bases, with 23 bases between them. CDR3 nucleotide sequence: TGCAGCGTTGAAGGAAGGGACCGATCGGGGGTGAGGACTGAAGCTTTCTTT. It translates to CSVEGRDRSGVRTEAFF.

The chain links TRBV9 to TRBJ1-1; 9 bases line up with TRBD1. Germline CDR1 and CDR2: SGDLS and YYNGEE. Losses at the gene ends were 2 bases for V and 2 bases for J; bases not matched to a gene: 4. The CDR3 spans 15 residues. The CDR3 nucleotides read TGTGCCAGCAGCGTGGGGACAGGGCTAAACACTGAAGCTTTCTTT. Translated: CASSVGTGLNTEAFF.

Turning to this clonotype: A read error may produce the germline difference seen at one junction end. The chain links TRBV7-9 to TRBJ2-3; D unclear. The CDR3 sequence is 14 residues long. Germline loops: CDR1 SEHNR, CDR2 FQNEAQ (reference sequence). In nucleotides, the CDR3 is TGCGCCAGCAGCCCCACGATGGGCACAGATACGCAGTATTTT. This sequence encodes CASSPTMGTDTQYF.

This chain links TRBV7-2 with TRBJ2-7, with TRBD1 matching over 7 bases. Losses at the gene ends were 4 bases for V and 3 bases for J; bases not matched to a gene: 6. The germline gives CDR1 SGHTA, CDR2 FQGNSA. The CDR3 is 14 amino acids. The CDR3 coding sequence is TGTGCCAGCAGCTCCCGGGACAGACTCTACGAGCAGTACTTC. Residues: CASSSRDRLYEQYF. The whole variable domain, filled in from reference TRBV7-2 and TRBJ2-7, reads GAGVSQSPSNKVTEKGKDVELRCDPISGHTALYWYRQSLGQGLEFLIYFQGNSAPDKSGLPSDRFSAERTGGSVSTLTIQRTQQEDSAVYLCASSSRDRLYEQYFGPGTRLTVT.

The chain joins TRBV15 to TRBJ2-5, with 9 bases matching TRBD1. This CDR3 spans 14 amino acids. Germline V CDR1 and CDR2: LNHNV, YYDKDF (reference sequence). After removal of 7 bases from V and 4 bases from J, the junction contained 7 bases not matched to a gene. CDR3: CATTSGQGSETQYF. CDR3 DNA sequence: TGTGCCACCACCTCGGGACAGGGTTCAGAGACCCAGTACTTC.

CDR3 bases: TGCAGTGCTAGAGATTTGAGGGACAGGGGGCATTTT. Protein product: CSARDLRDRGHF. The chain has TRBV20-1 and TRBJ1-5; 10 nucleotides align to TRBD1. Germline trimming cut 0 bases from V and 15 bases from J; bases unmatched to any gene: 5. The CDR3 is 12 residues long. CDR1 and CDR2 (germline): DFQATT, SNEGSKA (reference sequence).

A few counts support this clonotype. The V call is TRBV2, the J call TRBJ1-5; D gene unclear. Germline CDR1 reads SNHLY; CDR2 reads FYNNEI. V was cut by 1 base and J by 5 bases, with 12 bases left in between. The CDR3 is 15 amino acids. CDR3 sequence: CASSEGLGSHQPQHF. As DNA, the CDR3 is TGTGCCAGCAGTGAAGGCTTAGGGTCCCATCAGCCCCAGCATTTT.

The chain couples TRBV7-9 to TRBJ1-2; D gene ambiguous. Germline-derived CDR1 and CDR2 are SEHNR and FQNEAQ (reference sequence). V was cut by 4 bases and J by 4 bases, with 13 bases left in between. The CDR3 is 14 amino acids. CDR3 coding DNA: TGTGCCAGCAGCTCCAACCCGGACGGCTATGGCTACACCTTC. This codes for CASSSNPDGYGYTF.

Ten or more counts support this clonotype. This chain joins TRBV28 and TRBJ1-5, with 9 bases that match TRBD1. With V trimmed by 6 bases and J by 9 bases, 18 bases remained unmatched. CDR3 length: 17 amino acids. Germline V gene sequence: CDR1 MDHEN, CDR2 SYDVKM. The CDR3: CASRGDREGLKGLPQHF. The CDR3, as DNA: TGTGCCAGCAGGGGGGACAGGGAGGGCCTCAAAGGACTGCCCCAGCATTTT.

The chain has TRBV11-2 and TRBJ1-3, with D tentatively TRBD1 (6 bases). The germline V gene encodes CDR1 SGHAT and CDR2 FQNNGV. The CDR3 totals 16 residues. The V and J ends lost 5 bases and 0 bases respectively, with 14 bases between them. The CDR3 here is CASSPRDTSSGNTIYF. The CDR3 DNA sequence: TGTGCCAGCAGCCCACGGGACACGAGCTCTGGAAACACCATATATTTT.

V usage is TRBV25-1 and J usage is TRBJ1-1; perhaps TRBD1 as D (6 bases). The germline gives CDR1 MGHDK, CDR2 SYGVNS. Between the trimmed V and J ends, which lost 8 bases and 4 bases, there was a span of 14 bases. The CDR3 has 13 residues. CDR3 sequence: CASGREGGTEAFF. CDR3 bases: TGTGCCAGCGGAAGAGAGGGGGGCACTGAAGCTTTCTTT.

This chain connects TRBV7-6 to TRBJ1-6, with D perhaps TRBD1 (5 bases). Trimming shortened V by 1 base and J by 5 bases, and 21 bases separated the two germline ends. The CDR3 extends over 19 amino acids. The germline V gene encodes CDR1 SGHVS and CDR2 FNYEAQ. CDR3 loop: CASSLGQQALSPHNSPLHF. The CDR3 bases are TGTGCCAGCAGCTTAGGGCAACAGGCCCTTAGCCCCCATAATTCACCCCTCCACTTT.

The genes are TRBV19 and TRBJ1-1; D remains ambiguous. V was cut by 6 bases and J by 1 base, with 6 bases left in between. This CDR3 region has 12 residues. Germline CDR1 is LNHDA and CDR2 is SQIVND (reference sequence). CDR3 nucleotides: TGTGCCAGTAGGATCGGGAACACTGAAGCTTTCTTT. This translates into CASRIGNTEAFF.

This clonotype was seen a few times. The CDR3: CASSTGQGTNEQYF. The CDR3 bases are TGTGCCAGTAGTACGGGACAGGGAACTAACGAGCAGTACTTC. The gene calls are TRBV19 and TRBJ2-7; 9 bases match TRBD1. The V and J ends lost 4 bases and 5 bases, in that order; junction bases with no gene match: 6. The CDR3 spans 14 residues. CDR1 is LNHDA, CDR2 SQIVND, per germline (reference sequence).

This clonotype was detected many times. The rearrangement uses TRBV29-1 and TRBJ1-2; D possibly corresponds to TRBD1 (6 bases). V lost 0 bases and J lost 3, with 14 bases in between. The CDR3 extends over 15 amino acids. Germline V gives CDR1 SQVTM, CDR2 ANQGSEA. The CDR3 loop reads CSVEETGTRDYGYTF. DNA for the CDR3: TGCAGCGTTGAAGAGACAGGTACGAGGGACTATGGCTACACCTTC.

V and J are TRBV7-9 and TRBJ1-1; possible D gene TRBD1, 6 bases. V was pared by 3 bases and J by 5 bases, with 13 bases between. The germline gives CDR1 SEHNR, CDR2 FQNEAQ (reference sequence). This CDR3 comprises 14 residues. CDR3 amino acids: CASSLEQGRTEAFF. In nucleotides, the CDR3 is TGTGCCAGCAGCTTGGAGCAGGGGAGGACTGAAGCTTTCTTT.

Comments on this clonotype: This may arise from a read error, as a much more abundant clone is one base away. The chain recombines TRBV4-1 with TRBJ1-1; D is uncertain. Germline CDR1 is MGHRA and CDR2 is YSYEKL. This CDR3 is 15 amino acids long. V lost 4 bases and J 0 bases, leaving 12 bases between the germline ends. CDR3 nucleotide sequence: TGCGCCAGCAGCCTCGCAGTAGGCATGAACACTGAAGCTTTCTTT. This sequence encodes CASSLAVGMNTEAFF.